The TCR beta chain under discussion was sequenced for a study of control samples from healthy donors and cancer patients. Trimming removed 3 bases from V and 4 bases from J, with 10 bases in between. Germline CDR1 KGHSH, CDR2 LQKENI. The CDR3 has 13 residues. Assay: immunoSEQ multiplex PCR; the TCRdb copy retains only in-frame clones and omits some. This table holds 100,000 or so clones, about 79% found once. The chain uses TRBV18 and TRBJ2-7; D gene uncertain. This TCR derives from a woman aged 25 to 39 in good health. Specimen: blood. CDR3 amino acids: CASSPTTLYEQYF. As DNA, the CDR3 is TGTGCCAGCTCACCCACTACCCTGTACGAGCAGTACTTC.